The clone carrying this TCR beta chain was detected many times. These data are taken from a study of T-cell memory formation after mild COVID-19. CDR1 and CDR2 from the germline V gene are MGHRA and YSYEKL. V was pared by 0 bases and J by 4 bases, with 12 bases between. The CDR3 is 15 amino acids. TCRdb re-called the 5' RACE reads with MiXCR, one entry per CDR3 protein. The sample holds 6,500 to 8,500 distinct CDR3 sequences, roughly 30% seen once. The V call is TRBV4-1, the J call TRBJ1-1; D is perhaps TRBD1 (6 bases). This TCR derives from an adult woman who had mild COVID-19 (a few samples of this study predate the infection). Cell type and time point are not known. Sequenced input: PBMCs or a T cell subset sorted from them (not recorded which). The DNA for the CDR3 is TGCGCCAGCAGCCAAGAGGGGGGCGCGAGCACTGAAGCTTTCTTT. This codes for CASSQEGGASTEAFF.